This record covers a single T cell receptor (beta chain). The antigen is unknown. Following a re-call of the 5' RACE reads, TCRdb has one entry per CDR3 protein and lacks DNA. The table for this sample gives roughly 300,000 distinct CDR3 sequences. The CDR3 has 15 amino acids. Germline V gene lookup returns CDR1 SGHRS and CDR2 YFSETQ. These data are taken from a study of T cells expressing NK-cell markers. Study summary: Just one sequenced donor of eight was HCMV-seronegative, while seven were seropositive.

Regarding the study as a whole: One observes that, in a few donors, these clonotypes were also the leading ones within the CD3+CD56-NKG2C+ fraction. Expanded NKG2C+ T cell clones were not confirmed as HCMV-specific.

Sequenced material: blood T cells: a sorted CD56 or NKG2C T cell subset, CD4+ or CD8+ T cells, or bulk PBMC T cells (not recorded which). The receptor's source is a woman aged 18-69 years in good health. This chain joins TRBV5-1 and TRBJ2-2; TCRdb designates TRBD1, a call that cannot be tested without DNA. This CDR3 reads CASNRQGADTGELFF.